This T cell receptor (beta chain) comes out of a study of T cells in Graves' hyperthyroidism and ophthalmopathy. Overall study findings and caveats: Most thyroid clonotypes that were expanded above 0.001 also turned up in blood.

This clonotype was seen many times. Its antigen is as yet unknown. It was RNA transcripts that yielded the amplified TCR beta CDR3 regions. The HTBI primer set served for first-round RT-PCR of the TCR CDR3. Using its own MiXCR run on the multiplex PCR reads, TCRdb lists one record per CDR3 protein. This sample has around 250,000 distinct CDR3 sequences; approximately 14% occur once, and the top ten carry about an eighth. Those with hyperthyroidism were 18 to 65 years old, newly diagnosed, and ill for under 2 months. PBMCs came from more than 8.5 ml fresh peripheral blood. Germline CDR1 MNHNS, CDR2 SASEGT. The CDR3 is 13 amino acids. V lost 6 bases and J lost 3, with 12 bases in between.

The receptor comes from a woman aged 40 to 50 with Graves' hyperthyroidism that later progressed to Graves' ophthalmopathy. The rearrangement links TRBV6-1 to TRBJ2-7, with D tentatively TRBD2 (6 bases). The material sequenced was blood. In nucleotides, the CDR3 is TGTGCCAGCAGGTCCCGGGACTTCTACGAGCAGTACTTC. Amino acids: CASRSRDFYEQYF.